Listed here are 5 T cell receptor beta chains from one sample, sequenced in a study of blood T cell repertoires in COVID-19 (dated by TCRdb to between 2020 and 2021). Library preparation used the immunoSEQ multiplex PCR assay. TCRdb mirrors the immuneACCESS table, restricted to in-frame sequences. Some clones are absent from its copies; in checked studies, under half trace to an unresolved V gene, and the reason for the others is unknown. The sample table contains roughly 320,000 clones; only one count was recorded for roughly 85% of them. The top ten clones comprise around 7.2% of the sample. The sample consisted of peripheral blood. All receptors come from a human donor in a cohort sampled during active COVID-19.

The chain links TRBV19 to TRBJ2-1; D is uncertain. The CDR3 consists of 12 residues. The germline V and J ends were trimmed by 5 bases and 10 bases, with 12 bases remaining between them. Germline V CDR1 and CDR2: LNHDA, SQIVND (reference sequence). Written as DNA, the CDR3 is TGTGCCAGTAGTCCCTCCTACGGGGAGCAGTTCTTC. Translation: CASSPSYGEQFF.

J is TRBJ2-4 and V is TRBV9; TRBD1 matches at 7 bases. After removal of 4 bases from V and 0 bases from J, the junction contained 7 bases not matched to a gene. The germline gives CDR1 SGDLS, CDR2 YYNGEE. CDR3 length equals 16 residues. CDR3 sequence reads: CASSPGQQLAKNIQYF. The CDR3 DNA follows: TGTGCCAGCAGCCCGGGACAGCAACTAGCCAAAAACATTCAGTACTTC.

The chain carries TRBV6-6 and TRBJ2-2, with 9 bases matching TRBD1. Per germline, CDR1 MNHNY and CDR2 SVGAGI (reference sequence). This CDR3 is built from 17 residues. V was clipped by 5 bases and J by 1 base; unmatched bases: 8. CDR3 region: CASSQRVDRGNTGELFF. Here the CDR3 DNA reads TGTGCCAGCAGTCAAAGGGTGGACAGGGGGAACACCGGGGAGCTGTTTTTT.

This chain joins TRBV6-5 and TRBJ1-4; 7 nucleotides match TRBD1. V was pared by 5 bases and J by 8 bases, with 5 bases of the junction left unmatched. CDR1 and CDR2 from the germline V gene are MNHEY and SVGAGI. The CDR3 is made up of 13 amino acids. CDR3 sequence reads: CASSTDRNEKLFF. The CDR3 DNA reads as TGTGCCAGCAGTACGGACAGGAACGAAAAACTGTTTTTT.

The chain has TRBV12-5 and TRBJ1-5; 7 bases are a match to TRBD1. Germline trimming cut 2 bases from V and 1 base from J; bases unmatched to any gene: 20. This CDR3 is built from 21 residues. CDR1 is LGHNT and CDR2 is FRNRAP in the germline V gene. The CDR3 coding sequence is TGTGCTAGTGGTTTGCCCACCCCTCCACCCGGGACAGCCGAGAGCAATCAGCCCCAGCATTTT. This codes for CASGLPTPPPGTAESNQPQHF.